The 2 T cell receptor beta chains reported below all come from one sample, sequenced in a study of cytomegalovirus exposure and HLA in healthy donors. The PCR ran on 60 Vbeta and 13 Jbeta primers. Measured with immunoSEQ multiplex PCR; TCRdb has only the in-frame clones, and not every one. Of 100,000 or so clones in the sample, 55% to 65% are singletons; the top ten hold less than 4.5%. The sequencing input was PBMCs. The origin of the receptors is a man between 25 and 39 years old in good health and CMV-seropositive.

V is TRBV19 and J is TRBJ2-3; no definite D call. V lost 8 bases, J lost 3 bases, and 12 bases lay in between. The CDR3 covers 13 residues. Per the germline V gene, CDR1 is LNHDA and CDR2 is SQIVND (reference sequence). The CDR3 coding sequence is TGTGCCAGTGCAAAAGCTTGGACAGATACGCAGTATTTT. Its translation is CASAKAWTDTQYF.

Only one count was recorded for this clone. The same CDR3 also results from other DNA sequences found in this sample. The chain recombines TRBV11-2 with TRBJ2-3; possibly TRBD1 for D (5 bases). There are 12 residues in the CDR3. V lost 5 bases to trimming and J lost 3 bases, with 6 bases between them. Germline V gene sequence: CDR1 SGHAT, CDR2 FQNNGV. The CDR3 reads CASSPGTDTQYF. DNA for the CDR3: TGTGCCAGCAGCCCAGGGACAGATACGCAGTATTTT.